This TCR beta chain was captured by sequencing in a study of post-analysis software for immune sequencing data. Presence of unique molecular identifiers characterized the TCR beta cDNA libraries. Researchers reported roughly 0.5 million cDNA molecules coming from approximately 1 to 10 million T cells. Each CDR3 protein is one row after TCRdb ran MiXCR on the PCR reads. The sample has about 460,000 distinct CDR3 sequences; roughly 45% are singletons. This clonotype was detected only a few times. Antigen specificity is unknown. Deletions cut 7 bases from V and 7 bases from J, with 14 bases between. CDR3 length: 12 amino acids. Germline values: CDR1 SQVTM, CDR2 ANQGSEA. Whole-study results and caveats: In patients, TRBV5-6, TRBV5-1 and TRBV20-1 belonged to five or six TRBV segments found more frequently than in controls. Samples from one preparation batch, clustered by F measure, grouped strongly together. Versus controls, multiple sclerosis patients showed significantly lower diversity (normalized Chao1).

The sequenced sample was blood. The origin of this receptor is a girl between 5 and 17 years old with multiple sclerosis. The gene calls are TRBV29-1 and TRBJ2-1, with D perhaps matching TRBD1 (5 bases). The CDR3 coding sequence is TGCAGCGCCGCCAGGGTTTGGAATGAGCAGTTCTTC. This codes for CSAARVWNEQFF.